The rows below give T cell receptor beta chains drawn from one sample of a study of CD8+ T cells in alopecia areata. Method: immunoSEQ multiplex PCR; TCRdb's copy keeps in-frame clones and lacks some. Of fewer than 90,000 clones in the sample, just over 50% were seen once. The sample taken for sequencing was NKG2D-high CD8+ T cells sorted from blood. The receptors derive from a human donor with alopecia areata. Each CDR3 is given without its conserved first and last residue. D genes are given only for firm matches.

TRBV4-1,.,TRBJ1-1,ASRDPVNTEAF
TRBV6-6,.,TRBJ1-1,ASRLDSYTEAF
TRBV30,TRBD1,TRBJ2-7,AWTTGELGEQY
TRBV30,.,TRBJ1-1,AWRARGSIEAF
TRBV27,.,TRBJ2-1,ASSSLVVRGPRSSYNEQF
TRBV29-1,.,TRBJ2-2,SVGLENTGELF
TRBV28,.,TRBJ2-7,ASSILRPGASEQY
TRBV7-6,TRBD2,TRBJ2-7,ASSLATSGDDEQY
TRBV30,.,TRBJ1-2,AWGGANYSYT
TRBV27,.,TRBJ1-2,ASSLRGGVSYGYT
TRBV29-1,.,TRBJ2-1,SVWINEQF
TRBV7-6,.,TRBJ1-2,ASSFENSYGYT
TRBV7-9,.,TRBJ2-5,ASSAEETQY
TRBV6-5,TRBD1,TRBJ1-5,ASSWGQGNQPQH
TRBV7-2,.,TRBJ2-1,ASSPTGNVRNEQF
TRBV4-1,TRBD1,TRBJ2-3,ASSRRQGQDTQY
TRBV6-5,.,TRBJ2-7,ASSYSPSGSYEQY
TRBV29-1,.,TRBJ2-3,SVEGGSEGEYTDTQY
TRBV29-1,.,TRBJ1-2,SVEEGTDYGYT
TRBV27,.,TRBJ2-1,ASSLYAYNEQF
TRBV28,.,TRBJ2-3,ASSLGFGARDTQY
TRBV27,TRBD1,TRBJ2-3,ASSLYGTGFEDTQY
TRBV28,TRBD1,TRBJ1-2,ASSPQGSYGYT
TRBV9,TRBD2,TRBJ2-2,ASSPGTSGAGELF
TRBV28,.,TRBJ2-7,ASSFGAFEQY
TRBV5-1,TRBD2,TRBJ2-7,ASSLDLAGVDEQY
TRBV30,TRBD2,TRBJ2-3,AWVGGSGTSDTDTQY
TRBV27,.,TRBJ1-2,ASSSLGSPYGYT
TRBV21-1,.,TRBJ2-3,ASTPAPARGFRY
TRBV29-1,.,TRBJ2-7,ATPGERSYEQY
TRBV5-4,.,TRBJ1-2,ASRTKGVLQGYT
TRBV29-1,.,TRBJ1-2,SVTGGDSYGYT
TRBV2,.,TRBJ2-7,ATPRVPYEQY
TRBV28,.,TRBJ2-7,ASSLSLGEQY
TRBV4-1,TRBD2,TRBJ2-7,ASSQEPAGGPYEQY
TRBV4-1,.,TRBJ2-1,ASSRDGEYNEQF
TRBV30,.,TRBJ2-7,AWTRDRNYEQY
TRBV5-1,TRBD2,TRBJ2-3,ASSLALAGASSTDTQY
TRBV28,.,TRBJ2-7,ASSLGVGYEQY
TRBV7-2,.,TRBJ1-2,ASSFSDYGYT
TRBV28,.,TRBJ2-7,ASISGTEHYEQY
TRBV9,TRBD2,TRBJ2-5,ASSAAVLAGGPQETQY
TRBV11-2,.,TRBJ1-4,ASSWDVDEKLF
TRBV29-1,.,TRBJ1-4,SGTWGNEKLF
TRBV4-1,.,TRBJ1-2,ASSQDVPALIYGYT